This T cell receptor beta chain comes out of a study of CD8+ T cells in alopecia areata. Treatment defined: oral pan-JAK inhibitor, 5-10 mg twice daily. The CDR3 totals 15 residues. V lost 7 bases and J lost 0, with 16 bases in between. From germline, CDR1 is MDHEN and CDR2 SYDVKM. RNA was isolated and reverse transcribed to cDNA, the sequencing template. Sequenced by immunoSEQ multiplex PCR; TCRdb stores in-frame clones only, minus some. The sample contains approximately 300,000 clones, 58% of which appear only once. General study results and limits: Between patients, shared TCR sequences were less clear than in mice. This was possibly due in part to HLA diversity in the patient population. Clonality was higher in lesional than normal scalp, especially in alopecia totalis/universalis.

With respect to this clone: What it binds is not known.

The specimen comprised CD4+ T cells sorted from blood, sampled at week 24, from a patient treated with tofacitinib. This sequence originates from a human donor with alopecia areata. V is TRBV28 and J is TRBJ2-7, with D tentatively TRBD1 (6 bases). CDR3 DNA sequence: TGTGCCAGCAACAACAGGGTATGGTTCTCCTACGAGCAGTACTTC. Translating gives CASNNRVWFSYEQYF.